What follows is one T cell receptor beta chain and its context. The data derive from a study of blood T cell repertoires in COVID-19. Study information: From T cells, B-cell-depleted T cells, or PBMCs came the material, which was cDNA or gDNA.

V lost 4 bases and J lost 0, with 14 bases in between. Germline CDR1 reads SGHDT; CDR2 reads YYEEEE. The CDR3 consists of 16 residues. The repertoire was sequenced with immunoSEQ multiplex PCR; TCRdb's copy has only in-frame clones and lacks some. This sample has over 250,000 clones, with approximately 85% found just once. The sequence was collected from a woman in her 70s with acute or convalescent COVID-19. The sequencing input was peripheral blood. The V and J genes are TRBV5-6 and TRBJ1-5; TRBD1 might be the D (5 bases). CDR3 region: CASSTYPGYSNQPQHF. Written as DNA, the CDR3 is TGTGCCAGCAGCACCTACCCAGGGTATAGCAATCAGCCCCAGCATTTT.